Sequencing of this T cell receptor (beta chain) was carried out in a study of memory CD4+ T cells and cytomegalovirus serostatus. Single viable CD3+CD4+CD8-CD45RO+ cells were sorted as the memory CD4+ T cells. CD4+ T cells were isolated by positive magnetic selection. V lost 0 bases and J lost 7, with 17 bases in between. The length of the CDR3 is 15 residues. CDR1 and CDR2 from the germline V gene are SGHDT and YYEEEE. Authors' methods: After removing out-of-frame reads, approximately 2 million distinct TCRbeta sequences remained. Libraries were prepared by immunoSEQ multiplex PCR; TCRdb keeps only in-frame clonotypes and omits some of them. V and J calls and clone size are given by that table; D and trimming were obtained from the DNA. The sample has about 56,000 clones; about 73% are singletons.

The TCR originated in an adult in good health and CMV-seropositive. The source material was memory CD4+ T cells from blood. This rearrangement joins TRBV5-6 to TRBJ2-7; possibly TRBD2 for D (5 bases). The CDR3 loop reads CASSLAAGDSGEQYF. CDR3 sequence (DNA): TGTGCCAGCAGCTTGGCCGCCGGGGATAGTGGGGAGCAGTACTTC. Supplemented by reference TRBV5-6 and TRBJ2-7, the full variable domain reads DAGVTQSPTHLIKTRGQQVTLRCSPKSGHDTVSWYQQALGQGPQFIFQYYEEEERQRGNFPDRFSGHQFPNYSSELNVNALLLGDSALYLCASSLAAGDSGEQYFGPGTRLTVT.